This TCR beta chain is drawn from a study of blood T cells in healthy people across ages. The study, taken as a whole, reports: It was held that the diversity estimates obtained from one million T cells were underestimates.

V lost 4 bases to trimming and J lost 9 bases; unmatched junction nucleotides: 6. CDR1 and CDR2 from the germline V gene are SEHNR and FQNEAQ (reference sequence). This CDR3 is built from 13 residues. For this clonotype: Its target is not known.

With a J-beta primer mix and a sample-barcoded 5' primer, a second PCR ran about 7 to 11 cycles. One entry per CDR3 protein results from TCRdb running MiXCR on the 5' RACE reads. The sample includes 750,000 to 950,000 distinct CDR3 sequences, approximately 32% of them seen just once. The same data also went into a second study, on T cells of mothers and their children. That source reports: Per child, roughly 3.1 million TCR beta CDR3 reads were obtained, against over 9 million per mother. With unrelated pairs as the comparison, related mother-child pairs had a slightly higher overlap that was not significant.

The sample was blood. The chain joins TRBV7-9 to TRBJ2-1; 7 bases fit TRBD1. This TCR was recovered from a woman in her thirties or forties in good health. CDR3 nucleotide sequence: TGTGCCAGCAGCTCGGGACAGCAGATTGAGCAGTTCTTC. Its translation: CASSSGQQIEQFF.